This TCR beta chain was found in a study of blood T cells in healthy people across ages. Points from the study as a whole: Estimated diversity, derived from one million T cells, was regarded as an underestimate.

Comments on this clonotype: The antigen is not known.

Investigators took around 11 milliliters of peripheral blood from every donor. Per-sample yields of isolated PBMCs were at least 7 million. A J-beta primer mix and a sample-barcoded 5' primer were used in a second PCR of roughly 6 to 11 cycles. TCRdb reprocessed the 5' RACE reads with MiXCR, giving one entry per CDR3 protein. The sample includes around 1.1 million distinct CDR3 sequences, roughly two fifths seen only once; the top ten take over 10%. The sample taken for sequencing was blood. This clonotype was obtained from a man aged 18-30 years in good health.

The CDR3 is CASSSQPGLGWETQYF. DNA for the CDR3: TGTGCCAGCAGTTCCCAACCGGGACTAGGGTGGGAGACCCAGTACTTC. The chain has TRBV27 and TRBJ2-5, with TRBD2 matching over 8 bases. Germline loops: CDR1 MNHEY, CDR2 SMNVEV (reference sequence). After removal of 4 bases from V and 5 bases from J, the junction contained 12 bases not matched to a gene. CDR3 length equals 16 residues.